A single sample is the source of the 2 T cell receptor beta chains below, sequenced in a study of shared clonotypes between healthy human individuals. The method was immunoSEQ multiplex PCR; TCRdb's version includes in-frame clones alone and lacks a portion of them. The sample carries around 370,000 clones, 90% to 98% recorded once. The sequencing sample was made of memory CD8+ T cells sorted from blood. The subset is: CD45RO+ cells pooled with CCR7-negative TemRA cells. Source of these receptors: a man aged 25 to 45 in good health.

The J gene is TRBJ2-5, the V gene TRBV4-1; TRBD2 matches at 13 bases. CDR1 is MGHRA and CDR2 is YSYEKL in the germline V gene. The length of the CDR3 is 17 residues. J lost 3 bases, V lost 1 base, and 5 bases had no gene match. The CDR3 nucleotides are TGCGCCAGCAGCCAAGTTACCGGGACTAGCGGGAAAGAGACCCAGTACTTC. It yields the protein CASSQVTGTSGKETQYF.

The genes are TRBV7-9 and TRBJ1-6; D gene uncertain. Trimming shortened V by 5 bases and J by 7 bases, and 9 bases separated the two germline ends. Germline CDR1 is SEHNR and CDR2 is FQNEAQ (reference sequence). The CDR3 runs to 13 residues. CDR3 DNA: TGTGCCAGCAGCACAGAACAGAATTCACCCCTCCACTTT. This encodes CASSTEQNSPLHF.